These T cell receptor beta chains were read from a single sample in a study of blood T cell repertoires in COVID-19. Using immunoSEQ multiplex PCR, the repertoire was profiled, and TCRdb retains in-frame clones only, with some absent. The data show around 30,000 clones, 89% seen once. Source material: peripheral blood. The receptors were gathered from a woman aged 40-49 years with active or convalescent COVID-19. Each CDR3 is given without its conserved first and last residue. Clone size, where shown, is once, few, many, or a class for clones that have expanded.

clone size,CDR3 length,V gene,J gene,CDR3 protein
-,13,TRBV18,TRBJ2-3,ASSLLADITDTQY
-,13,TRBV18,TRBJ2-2,ASSPDGRGTGELF
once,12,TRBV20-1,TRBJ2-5,SASRTEVRETQY
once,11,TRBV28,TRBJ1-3,ATTEPPGNTIY
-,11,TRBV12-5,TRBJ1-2,ASGLVTRGGYT
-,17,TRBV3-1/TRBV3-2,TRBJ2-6,ASPNPGTGLSSGANVLT
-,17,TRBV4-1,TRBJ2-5,ASSHLPGGRKRDQETQY
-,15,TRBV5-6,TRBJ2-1,ASSLGFRLALYNEQF
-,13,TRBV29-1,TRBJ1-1,SVTSQGGSDTEAF
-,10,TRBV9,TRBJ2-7,ASSSGEGRQY
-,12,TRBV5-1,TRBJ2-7,ASSLDGPGDEQY
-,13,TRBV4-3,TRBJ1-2,ASSPTGGLSGGYT
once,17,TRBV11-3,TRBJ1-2,ASSFPGGHKDASPGGYT
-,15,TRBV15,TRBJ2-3,ATSRDPAGGGKDTQY
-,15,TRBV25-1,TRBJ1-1,ASSRLRGDGMNTEAF
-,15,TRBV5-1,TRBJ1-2,ASSSPRGTGSNYGYT
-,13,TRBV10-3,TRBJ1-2,AVRGQGSTNYGYT
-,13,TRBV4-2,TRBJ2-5,ASSQDRSFEWTQY
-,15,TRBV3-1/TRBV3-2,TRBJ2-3,ASSRRPAGGRTDTQY
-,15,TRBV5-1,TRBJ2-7,ASSIDIAGGLSYEQY
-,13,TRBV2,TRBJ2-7,ASNPRDRGAYEQY
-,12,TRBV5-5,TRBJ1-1,ASFRVGGQREAF
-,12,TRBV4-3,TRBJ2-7,ASSRSPRGYEQY
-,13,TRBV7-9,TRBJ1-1,ASSLGAGGNTEAF
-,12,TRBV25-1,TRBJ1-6,ASSPAGTTKPLH
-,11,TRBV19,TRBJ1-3,ASTSYSGNTIY
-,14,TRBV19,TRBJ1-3,ASNINRDSSGNTIY
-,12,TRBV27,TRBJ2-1,ASTQNGARNEQF
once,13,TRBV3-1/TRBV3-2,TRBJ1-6,ASSQDRGSNSPLH
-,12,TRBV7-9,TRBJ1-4,ASSPGRTGEKLF
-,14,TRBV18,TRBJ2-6,ASSPRNGRGANVLT